One and the same sample provided the 7 T cell receptor beta chains below, sequenced in a study of cytomegalovirus exposure and HLA in healthy donors. The PCR ran on 60 Vbeta and 13 Jbeta primers. Sequencing was performed with immunoSEQ multiplex PCR; in TCRdb, only in-frame clones are kept and a portion is missing. The sample holds around 140,000 clones, about 80% seen once. Sequencing was carried out using PBMCs. The source of these receptors is a man aged 35-49 years in good health and CMV-seronegative.

The chain combines TRBV27 with TRBJ2-1; 9 nucleotides line up with TRBD2. With V trimmed by 5 bases and J by 6 bases, 8 bases remained unmatched. This CDR3 has 15 residues. CDR1 MNHEY and CDR2 SMNVEV come from the germline V gene (reference sequence). Written as DNA, the CDR3 is TGTGCCAGCAGTCGCGGGGGGGCAAATGGCAATGAGCAGTTCTTC. The encoded protein is CASSRGGANGNEQFF.

The chain combines TRBV27 with TRBJ1-6; D unclear. V was shortened by 7 bases and J by 0 bases, with 7 bases between the two germline ends. The CDR3 is 14 residues long. Germline lookup yields CDR1 MNHEY and CDR2 SMNVEV (reference sequence). The CDR3 spells CASTPSSYNSPLHF. DNA of the CDR3: TGTGCCAGCACTCCCAGCTCCTATAATTCACCCCTCCACTTT.

V is TRBV5-6 and J is TRBJ2-7, with TRBD2 matching 15 bases. With 3 bases clipped from V and 2 bases from J, the junction kept 3 bases outside the gene matches. The CDR3 is 16 amino acids. Per germline, CDR1 SGHDT and CDR2 YYEEEE. In DNA form, the CDR3 reads TGTGCCAGCAGCTCCCGGACTAGCGGGGGGGCCTACGAGCAGTACTTC. The encoded protein is CASSSRTSGGAYEQYF.

This CDR3 reads CASRRQGSYEQYF. DNA of the CDR3: TGTGCCAGCAGAAGACAGGGGTCCTACGAGCAGTACTTC. The chain uses TRBV6-5 and TRBJ2-5; 8 positions agree with TRBD1. The J call may be in error: the DNA end matches TRBJ2-7 better. CDR1 and CDR2 from the germline V gene are MNHEY and SVGAGI. This CDR3 is built from 13 residues.

This chain links TRBV19 with TRBJ1-5; tentative D call: TRBD1 (6 bases). The germline V gene has CDR1 LNHDA and CDR2 SQIVND (reference sequence). The CDR3 has 15 residues. Deletions cut 10 bases from V and 4 bases from J, with 20 bases between. This CDR3 is CATSPSQGTNQPQHF. CDR3 DNA sequence: TGTGCCACCTCTCCTTCACAGGGAACTAATCAGCCCCAGCATTTT.

This clone was seen only a few times. This rearrangement joins TRBV30 to TRBJ2-5; maybe TRBD1 (7 bases). The CDR3 is made up of 15 amino acids. V dropped 3 bases and J dropped 5 bases, with 19 bases sitting between them. The germline V gene has CDR1 GTSNPN and CDR2 SVGIG (reference sequence). This CDR3 is CAWSRRGHPEETQYF. In nucleotides, the CDR3 is TGTGCCTGGAGCAGGAGGGGGCACCCGGAGGAGACCCAGTACTTC. The whole variable domain, remainder taken from reference TRBV30 and TRBJ2-5, is SQTIHQWPATLVQPVGSPLSLECTVEGTSNPNLYWYRQAAGRGLQLLFYSVGIGQISSEVPQNLSASRPQDRQFILSSKKLLLSDSGFYLCAWSRRGHPEETQYFGPGTRLLVL.

The CDR3 bases are TGTGCCTGGAGTACCGCAGGGCTCTACTCTGGAAACACCATATATTTT. This sequence encodes CAWSTAGLYSGNTIYF. The chain is built from TRBV30 and TRBJ1-3; D possibly corresponds to TRBD1 (5 bases). Trimming removed 2 bases at V and 0 bases at J, with 14 bases between. The CDR3 runs 16 residues. Germline loops: CDR1 GTSNPN, CDR2 SVGIG (reference sequence). The full variable domain, with the rest looked up from reference TRBV30 and TRBJ1-3, is SQTIHQWPATLVQPVGSPLSLECTVEGTSNPNLYWYRQAAGRGLQLLFYSVGIGQISSEVPQNLSASRPQDRQFILSSKKLLLSDSGFYLCAWSTAGLYSGNTIYFGEGSWLTVV.